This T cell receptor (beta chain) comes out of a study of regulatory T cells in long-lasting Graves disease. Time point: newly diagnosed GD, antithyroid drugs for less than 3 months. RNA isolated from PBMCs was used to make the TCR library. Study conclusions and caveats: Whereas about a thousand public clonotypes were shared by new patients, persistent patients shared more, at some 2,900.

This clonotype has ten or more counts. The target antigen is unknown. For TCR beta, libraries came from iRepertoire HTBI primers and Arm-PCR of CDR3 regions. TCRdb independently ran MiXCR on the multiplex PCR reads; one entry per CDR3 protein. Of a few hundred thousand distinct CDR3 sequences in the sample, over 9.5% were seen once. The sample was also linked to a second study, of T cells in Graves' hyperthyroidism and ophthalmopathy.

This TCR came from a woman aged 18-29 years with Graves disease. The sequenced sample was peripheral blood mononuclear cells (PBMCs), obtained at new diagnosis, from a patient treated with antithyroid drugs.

DNA of the CDR3: TGTGCCAGCAGCTCGCGGACAGGGCACAATGAGCAGTTCTTC. Translated: CASSSRTGHNEQFF. The chain employs TRBV11-2 and TRBJ2-1; TRBD1 matches 8 bases. The CDR3 sequence is 14 residues long. CDR1 and CDR2 (germline): SGHAT, FQNNGV. Germline trimming cut 4 bases from V and 5 bases from J; bases unmatched to any gene: 4.